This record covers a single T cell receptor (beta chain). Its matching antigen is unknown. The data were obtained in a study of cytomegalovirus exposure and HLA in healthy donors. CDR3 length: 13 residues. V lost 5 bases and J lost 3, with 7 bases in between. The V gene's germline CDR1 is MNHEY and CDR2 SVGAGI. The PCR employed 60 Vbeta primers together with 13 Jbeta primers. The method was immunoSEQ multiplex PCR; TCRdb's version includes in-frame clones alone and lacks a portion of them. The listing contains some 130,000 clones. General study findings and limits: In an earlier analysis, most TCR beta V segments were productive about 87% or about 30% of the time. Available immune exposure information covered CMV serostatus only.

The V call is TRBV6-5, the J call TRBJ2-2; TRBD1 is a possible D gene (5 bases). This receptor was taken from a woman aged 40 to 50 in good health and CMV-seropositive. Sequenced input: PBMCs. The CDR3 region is CASSTTDTGELFF. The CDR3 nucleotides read TGTGCCAGCAGTACGACAGACACCGGGGAGCTGTTTTTT.